The present entry profiles one T cell receptor beta chain with its context. The source of the sample is a study of blood T cell repertoires in COVID-19. Study background: From the United States, Italy and Spain came samples of acute and convalescent COVID-19. The analysed material was cDNA or gDNA that came from T cells, B-cell-depleted T cells, or PBMCs.

Per the study methods: Scientists estimated how many nucleated cells there were by amplifying reference gene primers. The protocol was immunoSEQ multiplex PCR, while the TCRdb copy is restricted to in-frame clones and leaves out a portion. V and J calls and clone size are as listed in that table; D and trimming were resolved from the DNA. Of about 110,000 clones listed, around 90% were seen once; the top ten hold roughly 1%. The CDR3 is made up of 15 amino acids. V trimming: 1 base; J trimming: 7 bases; junction bases outside the gene matches: 3. Germline CDR1 SGHDN, CDR2 FVKESK. The chain carries TRBV14 and TRBJ1-6; 8 bases agree with TRBD1. This TCR derives from a woman between 45 and 60 years old with active or convalescent COVID-19. The sequenced sample consisted of peripheral blood. The DNA of the CDR3 is TGTGCCAGCAGCCAAGGGCGGACAGGGAATTCACCCCTCCACTTT. It encodes CASSQGRTGNSPLHF.